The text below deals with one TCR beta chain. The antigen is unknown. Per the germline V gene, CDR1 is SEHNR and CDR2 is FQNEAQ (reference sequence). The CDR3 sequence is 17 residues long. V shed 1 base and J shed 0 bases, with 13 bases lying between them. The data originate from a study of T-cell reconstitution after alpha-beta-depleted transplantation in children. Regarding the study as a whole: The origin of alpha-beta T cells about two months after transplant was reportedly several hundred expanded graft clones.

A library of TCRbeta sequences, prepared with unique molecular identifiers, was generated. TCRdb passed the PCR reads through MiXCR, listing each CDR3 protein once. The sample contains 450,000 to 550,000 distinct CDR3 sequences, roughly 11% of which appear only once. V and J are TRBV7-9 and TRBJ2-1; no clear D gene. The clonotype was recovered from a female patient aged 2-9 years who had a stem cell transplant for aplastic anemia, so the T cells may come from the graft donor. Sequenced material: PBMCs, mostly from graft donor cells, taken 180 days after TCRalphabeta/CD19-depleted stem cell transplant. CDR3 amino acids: CASSLVPSSSSYNEQFF. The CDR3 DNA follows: TGTGCCAGCAGCTTAGTGCCCTCGTCCAGCTCCTACAATGAGCAGTTCTTC.